This T cell receptor beta chain was captured in a study of molecular identifiers for immune sequencing clone quantification. About the study: In replicates, the authors split RNA from around 18,000 or 91,000 naive CD8 cells five ways and sequenced four.

This CDR3 is built from 14 residues. The germline V gene encodes CDR1 LNHDA and CDR2 SQIVND (reference sequence). After removal of 5 bases from V and 7 bases from J, the junction contained 8 bases not matched to a gene. This clonotype occurred a few times. The use of previously described methods and listed TCR primers produced the bulk TCR libraries. TCRdb analysed the PCR reads with MiXCR anew, one entry per CDR3 protein. The table includes about 510,000 distinct CDR3 sequences, about 25% detected once. Material for sequencing was naive CD8+ T cells from blood, with Jurkat cell RNA spiked in. Indicated subset: FACS-sorted CD8+CD4-CCR7+CD45RA+ naive T cells. The V and J genes are TRBV19 and TRBJ2-7, with 10 bases aligning to TRBD1. The TCR originated in a human donor in good health. Some libraries in this study had Jurkat cell RNA spiked in. The CDR3 spells CASSPGQGPWEQYF. In DNA form, the CDR3 reads TGTGCCAGTAGTCCGGGACAGGGGCCTTGGGAGCAGTACTTC. The entire variable domain, with the rest obtained from reference TRBV19 and TRBJ2-7, is as follows: DGGITQSPKYLFRKEGQNVTLSCEQNLNHDAMYWYRQDPGQGLRLIYYSQIVNDFQKGDIAEGYSVSREKKESFPLTVTSAQKNPTAFYLCASSPGQGPWEQYFGPGTRLTVT.